This T cell receptor beta chain is drawn from a study of blood T cell repertoires in COVID-19 (dated by TCRdb to 2020 to 2022). About the investigation overall: Samples from collaborators originated in the United States, Italy and Spain and spanned both the acute and convalescent phases of COVID-19. Sample metadata almost always included a de-identified subject ID, COVID-19 status, age in years and sex. Samples came from the ongoing ImmuneRACE study (first 160 participants) plus 1,254 subjects from 6 global collaborators. Deeply sampled blood TCRbeta repertoires from subjects exposed to, actively infected with, or recovered from COVID-19 were included in the dataset. The material from the prospective study consisted of cDNA or gDNA derived from T cells, B-cell-depleted T cells, or PBMCs. The repertoires were made available in a free public database intended to serve as a resource for research on the immune response to SARS-CoV-2. Where HLA class I and class II types were available, the types were taken from metadata supplied by the sample provider, not from assay-based typing.

TCRbeta CDR3 regions were amplified from genomic DNA using the immunoSEQ Assay, a bias-controlled multiplex PCR. Processing in the source paper ran as follows. The number of nucleated cells in each sample was estimated from the amplification of reference gene primers within the assay. Sequence reads were collapsed and filtered to measure the absolute abundance of every unique TCRbeta CDR3 rearrangement. For each sample, productive Simpson clonality was calculated as the square root of Simpson's diversity index across productive rearrangements. TCRdb re-hosts the immuneACCESS table, in-frame sequences only. Its copies lack some clones; in the studies checked, an unresolved V gene accounts for under half of them, and the cause for the rest is not known. V, J and clone size are those of that table, while D and trimming were read from the DNA. For this sample there are roughly 150,000 clones; roughly 80% appear just once. Of the sample, approximately 5.6% is held by the ten largest clones.

Per the germline V gene, SNHLY is the CDR1 and FYNNEI is the CDR2. The CDR3 holds 16 amino acids from the cysteine to the phenylalanine. Here the CDR3 DNA is all that survives: 48 bases in frame from base 1. Trimming at the junction amounts to 4 bases on V and 4 bases on J, and the germline ends lie 14 bases apart. Notes on this clone: Its cognate antigen has yet to be identified. No much larger clone is present one base from it, and per-base qualities are unavailable.

Participants in the prospective study were aged roughly 18 to 89 years, lived in some 24 United States geographic areas, and enrolled through a virtual design. Cohort assignment in the prospective study relied on participant-reported clinical history from a screening survey and a study questionnaire. In the prospective study, mobile phlebotomists collected whole blood, serum and a nasopharyngeal or oropharyngeal swab from each participant. Participants in the prospective study had the option to provide additional blood draws and questionnaires over a roughly 2-month period. Blood samples from the prospective study were shipped frozen or at room temperature prior to DNA extraction. Broader findings and caveats from the paper: How much clinical and demographic metadata was included differed by source and by participant, and the metadata was provided uncurated.

The chain employs TRBV2 and TRBJ2-6; TRBD2 is perhaps the D gene, given 5 matching bases. The sequence was obtained from a woman in her thirties or forties with acute COVID-19. Sequencing used PBMCs or T cells enriched from blood (not recorded which). The sequenced DNA: TGTGCCAGCAGTGTTGACGCTAGCTCCGGGGCCAACGTCCTGACTTTC. This gives the protein CASSVDASSGANVLTF.